This TCR beta chain was observed in a study of blood T cell repertoires in COVID-19 (dated by TCRdb to about 2020). Background for the entire study: Samples from collaborators originated in the United States, Italy and Spain and spanned both the acute and convalescent phases of COVID-19. The prospective study material was composed of cDNA or gDNA derived from T cells, B-cell-depleted T cells, or PBMCs. Subjects who had been exposed to COVID-19, were actively infected with it, or had recovered from it provided the deeply sampled blood TCRbeta repertoires that made up the dataset. A freely available public database, intended as a resource for researchers studying the immune response to SARS-CoV-2, is where the repertoires were released. Samples were obtained from the ongoing ImmuneRACE study (first 160 participants) and from 1,254 subjects provided by 6 global collaborators. Sample metadata almost always included a de-identified subject ID, COVID-19 status, age in years and sex. Where available, HLA class I and class II types were taken from metadata supplied by the sample provider and were not determined by assay-based typing.

For this clone: Its antigen is unknown. No base quality values were provided; no much bigger clone lies one nucleotide off.

Results and caveats for the whole study, not just this receptor: How much clinical and demographic metadata was included differed by source and by participant, and the metadata was provided uncurated.

Whole blood was collected in K2EDTA tubes by collaborating institutions according to the institutions' own protocols. For TCRbeta analysis, collaborator samples were shipped as frozen whole blood, as isolated PBMCs, or as DNA extracted from either sample type. The immunoSEQ Assay, a bias-controlled multiplex PCR, was used to amplify TCRbeta CDR3 regions from genomic DNA. As for how the authors treated the data: Nucleated cell counts per sample were estimated from amplification of reference gene primers within the assay. Sequence reads were collapsed and filtered to measure the absolute abundance of every unique TCRbeta CDR3 rearrangement. For each sample, productive Simpson clonality was calculated as the square root of Simpson's diversity index over productive rearrangements. Sourced from immuneACCESS, this table was stored by TCRdb with only in-frame sequences that have V and J called. A share of the clones is absent; for the studies checked, an unresolved V gene accounts for under half, and the remainder has no known explanation. The V and J calls and the clone size are those of that table, but D and trimming were determined from the DNA. For this sample the table gives some 270,000 clones, of which approximately 91% were detected only once. The ten largest clonotypes hold roughly 2.1% of the sample.

This clonotype was obtained from a man aged 45 to 65 with acute or convalescent COVID-19. What was sequenced was peripheral blood.

In nucleotide form, the sequence is TGTGCCAGCAGTTACCTGGGGGCCGACTACAATGAGCAGTTCTTC. Its translation is CASSYLGADYNEQFF. The rearranged chain carries TRBV6-2 or TRBV6-3 and TRBJ2-1, with a weak D call of TRBD1 (6 bases match). The CDR3 runs 15 residues from the cysteine to the phenylalanine. Only the CDR3 region is kept as DNA, spanning 45 bases read in frame from base 1. V is shortened by 2 bases, J by 3 bases, and the region joining them spans 11 bases. Taken from the germline V gene, the CDR1 and CDR2 loops are MNHEY and SVGEGT.